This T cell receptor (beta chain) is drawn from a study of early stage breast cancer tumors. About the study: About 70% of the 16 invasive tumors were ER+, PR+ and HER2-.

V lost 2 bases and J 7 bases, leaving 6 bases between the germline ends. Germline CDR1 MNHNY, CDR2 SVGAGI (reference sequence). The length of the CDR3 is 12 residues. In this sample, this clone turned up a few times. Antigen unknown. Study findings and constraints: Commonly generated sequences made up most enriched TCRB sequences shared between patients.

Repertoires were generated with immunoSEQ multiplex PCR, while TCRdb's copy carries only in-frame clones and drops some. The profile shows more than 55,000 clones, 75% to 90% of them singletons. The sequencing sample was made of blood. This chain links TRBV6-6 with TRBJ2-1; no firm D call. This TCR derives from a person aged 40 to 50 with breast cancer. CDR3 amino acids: CASSYPENEQFF. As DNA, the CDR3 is TGTGCCAGCAGTTACCCCGAGAATGAGCAGTTCTTC.